Following are 25 T cell receptor beta chains from one sample sequenced in a study of T-cell reconstitution after alpha-beta-depleted transplantation in children. The TCRbeta library incorporated unique molecular identifiers. TCRdb processed the PCR reads anew with MiXCR; each CDR3 protein has one entry. The data contain over 90,000 distinct CDR3 sequences, roughly 7.2% of them singletons. The source material was PBMCs, sampled before TCRalphabeta/CD19-depleted stem cell transplant. Every receptor here comes from a boy aged 2 to 9 with acute lymphoblastic leukemia, due to receive a stem cell transplant.

CDR3 protein: CASSRWEVGAGNEQFF. Here the CDR3 DNA reads TGCGCCAGCAGCCGATGGGAAGTGGGGGCCGGCAATGAGCAGTTCTTC. This chain uses TRBV5-1 with TRBJ2-1; TRBD1 is a possible D gene (6 bases). Germline V lookup: CDR1 SGHRS, CDR2 YFSETQ. The CDR3 covers 16 residues. The V end was cut by 4 bases, the J end by 6 bases, with 20 bases between.

In its sample, this clonotype was seen many times. The chain is built from TRBV20-1 and TRBJ2-1; 7 positions match TRBD1. This CDR3 is 14 amino acids long. The ends lost 6 bases at V and 3 bases at J; junction bases unmatched: 8. The germline V gene has CDR1 DFQATT and CDR2 SNEGSKA (reference sequence). The DNA for the CDR3 is TGCAGTGCGTGGACAGGACGAGACTACAATGAGCAGTTCTTC. This encodes CSAWTGRDYNEQFF.

This clonotype was picked up many times. This rearrangement joins TRBV6-1 to TRBJ2-3, with D perhaps TRBD1 (7 bases). The germline V and J ends were trimmed by 10 bases and 3 bases, with 20 bases remaining between them. There are 15 residues in the CDR3. CDR1 is MNHNS and CDR2 is SASEGT in the germline V gene. The CDR3 bases are TGTGCCACCAGCCCCAGGGGGGCAGTTACAGATACGCAGTATTTT. Its protein product is CATSPRGAVTDTQYF.

This clonotype was recorded many times. The rearrangement links TRBV5-1 to TRBJ2-1, with D uncertain. The CDR3 length is 15 residues. Per the germline V gene, CDR1 is SGHRS and CDR2 is YFSETQ. V lost 0 bases to trimming and J lost 3 bases, with 10 bases between them. The CDR3: CASSLEGSIYNEQFF. The CDR3 DNA is TGCGCCAGCAGCTTGGAAGGGTCCATCTACAATGAGCAGTTCTTC.

V is TRBV7-2 and J is TRBJ1-1, with D perhaps TRBD1 (6 bases). The V gene lost 6 bases and the J gene lost 0 bases, with 14 bases spanning the gap. CDR1 is SGHTA and CDR2 is FQGNSA in the germline V gene. The CDR3 runs to 15 residues. CDR3 protein: CASSPGGRVNTEAFF. CDR3 DNA sequence: TGTGCCAGCAGTCCGGGGGGGCGAGTGAACACTGAAGCTTTCTTT.

This clonotype was recorded at least ten times. V usage is TRBV5-6 and J usage is TRBJ2-7; tentatively, D is TRBD1 (5 bases). CDR3 length: 14 residues. Trimming took 3 bases from V and 4 from J, leaving 14 bases between them. The germline V gene encodes CDR1 SGHDT and CDR2 YYEEEE. The CDR3 region has the DNA TGTGCCAGCAGCTATTTGACAGATAGGTACGAGCAGTACTTC. Translation gives CASSYLTDRYEQYF.

The rearrangement links TRBV15 to TRBJ2-7; 8 positions agree with TRBD2. The germline CDR1 and CDR2 sequences are LNHNV and YYDKDF (reference sequence). The CDR3 spans 18 residues. With V trimmed by 1 base and J by 2 bases, 13 bases remained unmatched. The CDR3 loop is CATSRGPRASGRAYEQYF. CDR3 DNA sequence: TGTGCCACCAGCAGAGGTCCCCGGGCTAGCGGGCGTGCCTACGAGCAGTACTTC.

For the CDR3, the DNA is TGTGCCAGCAGCTTCGCGGGGGTCGAGACCCAGTACTTC. Protein: CASSFAGVETQYF. The V gene is TRBV7-2, the J gene TRBJ2-5; TRBD2 matches 7 bases. Germline loops: CDR1 SGHTA, CDR2 FQGNSA. This CDR3 region has 13 residues. The junction had 3 bases not matched to a gene; V was cut back by 3 bases and J by 5 bases.

Ten or more counts support this clonotype. The CDR3 spells CASSLQGAMDTQYF. For the CDR3, the DNA is TGTGCCAGCAGCTTACAGGGGGCGATGGATACGCAGTATTTT. The chain links TRBV7-9 to TRBJ2-3; 8 nucleotides line up with TRBD1. The J segment lost 6 bases and the V segment lost 2 bases, leaving 4 bases of the junction unmatched. The CDR3 runs 14 residues. Germline V gives CDR1 SEHNR, CDR2 FQNEAQ (reference sequence). Filled out from reference TRBV7-9 and TRBJ2-3, the complete variable domain reads DTGVSQNPRHKITKRGQNVTFRCDPISEHNRLYWYRQTLGQGPEFLTYFQNEAQLEKSRLLSDRFSAERPKGSFSTLEIQRTEQGDSAMYLCASSLQGAMDTQYFGPGTRLTVL.

This clonotype occurred many times. The chain joins TRBV20-1 to TRBJ2-7, with D possibly called TRBD1 or TRBD2 (5 bases each). Trimming cost V 0 bases and J 1 base, with 10 bases left between them. Per germline, CDR1 DFQATT and CDR2 SNEGSKA (reference sequence). This CDR3 spans 14 amino acids. The CDR3 reads CSAREGTKSYEQYF. The CDR3 bases are TGCAGTGCTAGAGAGGGGACGAAATCCTACGAGCAGTACTTC.

Many counts were recorded for this clonotype. The chain couples TRBV5-1 to TRBJ2-3; D ambiguous. The V gene's germline CDR1 is SGHRS and CDR2 YFSETQ. Trimming took off 5 bases at V and 2 bases at J, with 15 bases between the two ends. CDR3 length: 15 amino acids. CDR3 sequence reads: CASRARVGNTDTQYF. CDR3 in DNA: TGCGCCAGCAGAGCTCGCGTTGGGAACACAGATACGCAGTATTTT.

This clonotype was seen ten or more times. V and J are TRBV20-1 and TRBJ2-7; TRBD1 or TRBD2 may be the D gene (7 bases each). The germline V gene has CDR1 DFQATT and CDR2 SNEGSKA (reference sequence). With 2 bases removed from V and 0 bases from J, the gap between germline ends came to 20 bases. This CDR3 comprises 17 residues. CDR3 coding DNA: TGCAGTGCTAGACCTCCACCAGGGGGGGGAAGCTCCTACGAGCAGTACTTC. It translates to CSARPPPGGGSSYEQYF.

A word on this clonotype: One base away lies a much larger clone, so this may be a sequencing read error. Here the CDR3 omits its conserved ending phenylalanine or tryptophan, so a read error is the likely source. The V and J genes are TRBV28 and TRBJ2-5; D may be TRBD1 or TRBD2 (5 bases each). V lost 2 bases and J lost 3, with 13 bases in between. Germline CDR1 is MDHEN and CDR2 is SYDVKM. The CDR3 loop spans 15 amino acids. CDR3 coding DNA: TGTGCCAGCAGTTTAGCAGGGAGTGGGGAAGAGACCCAGTACTCC. It yields the protein CASSLAGSGEETQYS.

The sample holds a few counts of this clonotype. J is TRBJ1-1 and V is TRBV7-9, with D perhaps TRBD1 (6 bases). The CDR3 is 16 amino acids. V dropped 0 bases and J dropped 1 base, with 12 bases sitting between them. Germline CDR1 SEHNR, CDR2 FQNEAQ (reference sequence). The CDR3 here is CASSLASTGGNTEAFF. The CDR3 bases are TGTGCCAGCAGCTTAGCTTCGACAGGAGGGAACACTGAAGCTTTCTTT. Full variable domain (outside the CDR3, taken from reference TRBV7-9 and TRBJ1-1): DTGVSQNPRHKITKRGQNVTFRCDPISEHNRLYWYRQTLGQGPEFLTYFQNEAQLEKSRLLSDRFSAERPKGSFSTLEIQRTEQGDSAMYLCASSLASTGGNTEAFFGQGTRLTVV.

This chain connects TRBV20-1 to TRBJ1-5; TRBD1 agrees at 7 bases. The germline gives CDR1 DFQATT, CDR2 SNEGSKA (reference sequence). The J segment lost 0 bases and the V segment lost 4 bases, leaving 6 bases of the junction unmatched. CDR3 length equals 15 residues. The CDR3 protein is CSAIQGGGSNQPQHF. CDR3 in DNA: TGCAGTGCTATTCAGGGGGGGGGTAGCAATCAGCCCCAGCATTTT.

The gene calls are TRBV20-1 and TRBJ2-7; possible D gene TRBD1, 5 bases. The CDR3 has 14 residues. Looked up from germline, CDR1 is DFQATT and CDR2 is SNEGSKA (reference sequence). Trimming shortened V by 1 base and J by 3 bases, and 13 bases separated the two germline ends. DNA for the CDR3: TGCAGTGCTAGAGTAGGGGCCCTGAGCTACGAGCAGTACTTC. As protein: CSARVGALSYEQYF.

This clonotype was picked up many times. The chain carries TRBV4-1 and TRBJ1-1; D remains ambiguous. The CDR3 consists of 11 residues. Trimming left V 0 bases short and J 4 bases short, with 0 bases between. CDR1 and CDR2 from the germline V gene are MGHRA and YSYEKL. CDR3 in DNA: TGCGCCAGCAGCCAAGACACTGAAGCTTTCTTT. This gives the protein CASSQDTEAFF.

At least ten counts were recorded for this clonotype. The V gene is TRBV11-2, the J gene TRBJ2-3; 10 nucleotides line up with TRBD2. The J segment lost 9 bases and the V segment lost 6 bases, leaving 12 bases of the junction unmatched. Per the germline V gene, CDR1 is SGHAT and CDR2 is FQNNGV. The CDR3 runs to 15 residues. The CDR3 DNA reads as TGTGCCAGCAGTTCAAGCGGGGGGGCATCGAAGACGCAGTATTTT. Residues: CASSSSGGASKTQYF. The entire variable domain, with the rest obtained from reference TRBV11-2 and TRBJ2-3, is as follows: EAGVAQSPRYKIIEKRQSVAFWCNPISGHATLYWYQQILGQGPKLLIQFQNNGVVDDSQLPKDRFSAERLKGVDSTLKIQPAKLEDSAVYLCASSSSGGASKTQYFGPGTRLTVL.

The chain joins TRBV5-6 to TRBJ1-6, with D possibly being TRBD1 (6 bases). The CDR3 sequence is 15 residues long. V was pared by 0 bases and J by 3 bases, with 7 bases between. The germline V gene encodes CDR1 SGHDT and CDR2 YYEEEE. The CDR3 loop is CASSLGDNYNSPLHF. CDR3 sequence (DNA): TGTGCCAGCAGCTTGGGGGACAACTATAATTCACCCCTCCACTTT.

CDR3 sequence reads: CSARGGQGGYGYTF. The CDR3 DNA is TGCAGTGCTAGGGGGGGACAGGGGGGCTATGGCTACACCTTC. This sequence joins TRBV20-1 and TRBJ1-2; TRBD1 matches at 11 bases. V shed 3 bases and J 4 bases; nucleotides not matched to a gene: 4. Germline assignment: CDR1 DFQATT and CDR2 SNEGSKA (reference sequence). CDR3 size: 14 residues.

This rearrangement joins TRBV2 to TRBJ1-1; the D gene is possibly TRBD1 (5 bases). The CDR3 totals 14 residues. Trimming took 6 bases from V and 3 from J, leaving 14 bases between them. The germline V gene has CDR1 SNHLY and CDR2 FYNNEI. The CDR3 sequence is CASRGPGLDTEAFF. The DNA for the CDR3 is TGTGCCAGCAGGGGACCGGGGTTAGACACTGAAGCTTTCTTT. The full variable domain, rest sourced from reference TRBV2 and TRBJ1-1, is EPEVTQTPSHQVTQMGQEVILRCVPISNHLYFYWYRQILGQKVEFLVSFYNNEISEKSEIFDDQFSVERPDGSNFTLKIRSTKLEDSAMYFCASRGPGLDTEAFFGQGTRLTVV.

This clonotype was counted between two and nine times. The genes are TRBV24-1 and TRBJ1-5; no firm D call. This CDR3 spans 13 amino acids. Per germline, CDR1 KGHDR and CDR2 SFDVKD. V was cut by 4 bases and J by 5 bases, with 8 bases left in between. The CDR3, as DNA: TGTGCCACCAGTGAGTCCAGAGATCAGCCCCAGCATTTT. Residues: CATSESRDQPQHF.

This sequence joins TRBV28 and TRBJ1-2; no definite D call. The CDR3 covers 13 residues. The V end was cut by 5 bases, the J end by 0 bases, with 7 bases between. Germline values: CDR1 MDHEN, CDR2 SYDVKM. For the CDR3, the DNA is TGTGCCAGCAGTCTGTCCCCTAACTATGGCTACACCTTC. Amino acids: CASSLSPNYGYTF.

The chain carries TRBV6-4 and TRBJ2-3; D is unresolved. Germline assignment: CDR1 MRHNA and CDR2 SNTAGT. V was shortened by 0 bases and J by 5 bases, with 3 bases between the two germline ends. This CDR3 comprises 12 residues. The CDR3 DNA follows: TGTGCCAGCAGTGACTCAGGAGATACGCAGTATTTT. This encodes CASSDSGDTQYF.

V and J are TRBV5-1 and TRBJ2-5; unclear D gene. CDR1 and CDR2 (germline): SGHRS, YFSETQ. Trimming took 4 bases from V and 2 from J, leaving 9 bases between them. There are 13 residues in the CDR3. The CDR3 coding sequence is TGCGCCAGCAGCCCGTCCGGGCAAGAGACCCAGTACTTC. It encodes CASSPSGQETQYF.